Shown below are 13 T cell receptor beta chains from a single sample sequenced in a study of CD8+ T cells in alopecia areata. The authors extracted RNA and reverse transcribed it into cDNA as the sequencing template. TCRdb's table, derived via immunoSEQ multiplex PCR, lists solely in-frame clones and lacks some. The sample shows 110,000 or so clones, approximately 60% of them seen only once. The sample comprised CD8+ T cells sorted from blood. Receptors were obtained from a human donor in good health.

The chain recombines TRBV20-1 with TRBJ2-7; the D gene could be TRBD1 or TRBD2 (5 bases each). Trimming left V 4 bases short and J 7 bases short, with 11 bases between. The CDR3 is 11 amino acids. CDR1 and CDR2 (germline): DFQATT, SNEGSKA (reference sequence). CDR3 region: CSANTGGEQYF. Written as DNA, the CDR3 is TGCAGTGCTAACACAGGCGGGGAGCAGTACTTC.

The J gene is TRBJ1-2, the V gene TRBV5-1; no firm D call. Trimming cost V 2 bases and J 3 bases, with 20 bases left between them. CDR1 and CDR2 from the germline V gene are SGHRS and YFSETQ. This CDR3 has 17 residues. This CDR3 is CASSFPEGGIPDYGYTF. CDR3 DNA: TGCGCCAGCAGCTTCCCCGAAGGCGGGATCCCGGACTATGGCTACACCTTC.

The chain links TRBV29-1 to TRBJ1-1; the match to TRBD1 covers 10 bases. Germline trimming cut 7 bases from V and 1 base from J; bases unmatched to any gene: 3. CDR1 and CDR2 (germline): SQVTM, ANQGSEA. The CDR3 sequence is 13 residues long. In DNA, the CDR3 is TGCAGCGCCGGACAGGGGGGGAACACTGAAGCTTTCTTT. Protein product: CSAGQGGNTEAFF.

This clone came up a few times. The rearrangement uses TRBV29-1 and TRBJ1-2; 11 bases agree with TRBD1. V dropped 7 bases and J dropped 6; count of bases not matched to a gene: 1. CDR1 and CDR2 from the germline V gene are SQVTM and ANQGSEA. There are 11 residues in the CDR3. CDR3 DNA sequence: TGCAGCGGGGGACAGGGGGATGGCTACACCTTC. Translating gives CSGGQGDGYTF.

This clone was picked up a small number of times. This sequence joins TRBV30 and TRBJ2-7; 12 positions match TRBD1. The CDR3 runs 14 residues. The germline gives CDR1 GTSNPN, CDR2 SVGIG (reference sequence). Trimming took 3 bases from V and 6 from J; bases not matched to a gene: 6. The CDR3 sequence: CAWRAGTGGVEQYF. The CDR3 region has the DNA TGTGCCTGGAGGGCCGGGACAGGGGGCGTCGAGCAGTACTTC.

The V and J genes are TRBV28 and TRBJ2-5; the match to TRBD1 covers 8 bases. The better agreement between TRBJ2-7 and the DNA end casts doubt on the J call. The CDR3 runs 16 residues. Germline lookup yields CDR1 MDHEN and CDR2 SYDVKM. The CDR3 DNA reads as TGTGCCAGCAGTGCCAGCCGGGACAGGATGTGGTACGAGCAGTACTTC. Its translation: CASSASRDRMWYEQYF.

V usage is TRBV6-6 and J usage is TRBJ2-3; the D is unclear. V lost 5 bases, J lost 6 bases, and 6 bases lay in between. The CDR3 has 11 residues. The germline gives CDR1 MNHNY, CDR2 SVGAGI (reference sequence). The CDR3: CASSHGDTQYF. CDR3 in DNA: TGTGCCAGCAGTCACGGGGATACGCAGTATTTT.

This clone occurred a few times. J is TRBJ2-5 and V is TRBV13; D perhaps matches TRBD1 (5 bases). The germline V and J ends were trimmed by 5 bases and 0 bases, with 10 bases remaining between them. Germline values: CDR1 PRHDT, CDR2 FYEKMQ (reference sequence). The CDR3 totals 14 residues. The CDR3 sequence: CASSLRQYQETQYF. The CDR3 bases are TGTGCCAGCAGCCTCCGACAGTACCAAGAGACCCAGTACTTC.

This clone was observed a few times. The rearrangement uses TRBV13 and TRBJ2-6, with D hard to call. Germline CDR1 reads PRHDT; CDR2 reads FYEKMQ (reference sequence). CDR3 length equals 15 residues. Trimming stripped 5 bases from V and 0 bases from J, with 8 bases between. CDR3 sequence reads: CASSRADSGANVLTF. Here the CDR3 DNA reads TGTGCCAGCAGCCGGGCGGACTCTGGGGCCAACGTCCTGACTTTC.

The rearrangement joins TRBV5-1 to TRBJ2-3; D gene uncertain. Germline V CDR1 and CDR2: SGHRS, YFSETQ. V lost 3 bases and J lost 11, with 16 bases in between. This CDR3 comprises 13 residues. CDR3 nucleotide sequence: TGCGCCAGCAGCTCAATAGGCGGAACCAGGCAGTATTTT. Its protein product is CASSSIGGTRQYF.

In this sample, this clone turned up many times. V gene TRBV13 combines with J gene TRBJ2-3; 9 bases line up with TRBD1. Germline CDR1 and CDR2: PRHDT and FYEKMQ (reference sequence). With V trimmed by 10 bases and J by 5 bases, 7 bases remained unmatched. This CDR3 is built from 13 residues. The CDR3 DNA sequence: TGTGCCATCTTGGGACAGGGTGGAGATACGCAGTATTTT. Its protein is CAILGQGGDTQYF.

This clone has more than one count but fewer than ten. The chain combines TRBV4-2 with TRBJ2-6; D may be TRBD1 (5 bases). The length of the CDR3 is 15 residues. V dropped 6 bases and J dropped 1 base, with 10 bases sitting between them. Germline lookup yields CDR1 LGHNA and CDR2 YNFKEQ. The CDR3 coding sequence is TGTGCCAGCAGTCCGACAGATTCTGGGGCCAACGTCCTGACTTTC. Translating gives CASSPTDSGANVLTF.

The chain couples TRBV15 to TRBJ2-5, with D unclear. The CDR3 has 18 amino acids. V gave up 0 bases and J gave up 0 bases, with 17 bases separating them. Germline V CDR1 and CDR2: LNHNV, YYDKDF (reference sequence). The CDR3 DNA is TGTGCCACCAGCAGAGATGAGATACGGCCAAGGTACCAAGAGACCCAGTACTTC. This gives the protein CATSRDEIRPRYQETQYF.